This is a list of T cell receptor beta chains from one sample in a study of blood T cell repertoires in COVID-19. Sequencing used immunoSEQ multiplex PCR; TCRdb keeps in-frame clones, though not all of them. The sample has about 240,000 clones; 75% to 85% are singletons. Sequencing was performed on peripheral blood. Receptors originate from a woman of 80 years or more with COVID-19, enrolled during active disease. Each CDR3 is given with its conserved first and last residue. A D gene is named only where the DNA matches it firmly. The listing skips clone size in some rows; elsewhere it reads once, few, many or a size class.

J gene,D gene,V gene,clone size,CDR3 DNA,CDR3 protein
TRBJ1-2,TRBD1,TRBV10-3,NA,TGTGCCATCAGTGATATTTGGGGACAGGGCTATGGCTACACCTTC,CAISDIWGQGYGYTF
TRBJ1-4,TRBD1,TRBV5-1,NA,TGCGCCAGCAGCTCTACCGGGACAGGGGAGGAAAAACTGTTTTTT,CASSSTGTGEEKLFF
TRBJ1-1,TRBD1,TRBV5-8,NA,TGTGCCAGCAGCTCGATGGGACAGGTAGAGACTGAAGCTTTCTTT,CASSSMGQVETEAFF
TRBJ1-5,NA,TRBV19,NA,TGTGCCAGTCGGAGAGGTGGGGCAAATCAGCCCCAGCATTTT,CASRRGGANQPQHF
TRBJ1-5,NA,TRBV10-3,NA,TGTGCCATCAGTGAGGCGGCCGGTTATCAGCCCCAGCATTTT,CAISEAAGYQPQHF
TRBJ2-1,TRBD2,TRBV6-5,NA,TGTGCCAGCAGGCTTAGCGGGAGTGGGAATGAGCAGTTCTTC,CASRLSGSGNEQFF
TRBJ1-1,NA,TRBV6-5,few,TGTGCCAGCAGTTACGGGGGCTCTAACACTGAAGCTTTCTTT,CASSYGGSNTEAFF
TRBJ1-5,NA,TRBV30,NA,TGTGCCTGGAGCACAGGGACGAGTCAGCCCCAGCATTTT,CAWSTGTSQPQHF
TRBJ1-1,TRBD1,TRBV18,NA,TGTGCCAGCTCACCTGGACAGGGACTTCGGAGCACTGAAGCTTTCTTT,CASSPGQGLRSTEAFF
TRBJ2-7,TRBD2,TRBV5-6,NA,TGTGCCAGCAGCTTAGGCGGGAGTACGTCCTACGAGCAGTACTTC,CASSLGGSTSYEQYF
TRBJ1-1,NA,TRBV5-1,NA,TGCGCCAGCAGCCCCGAAAAGGACAGATTGAACACTGAAGCTTTCTTT,CASSPEKDRLNTEAFF
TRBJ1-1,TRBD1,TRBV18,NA,TGTGCCAGCTCGTTTGGACAGGGGAACACTGAAGCTTTCTTT,CASSFGQGNTEAFF
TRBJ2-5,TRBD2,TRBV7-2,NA,TGTGCCAGCAGCTTAGGGCTAGCGGGAGGGGGGCAAGAGACCCAGTACTTC,CASSLGLAGGGQETQYF
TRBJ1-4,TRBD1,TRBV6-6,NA,TGTGCCAGCCGGGACAGCGAAAATGAAAAACTGTTTTTT,CASRDSENEKLFF
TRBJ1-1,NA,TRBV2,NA,TGTGCCAGCAGTGAAGATGGTACAGTTGAAGCTTTCTTT,CASSEDGTVEAFF
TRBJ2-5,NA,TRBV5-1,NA,TGCGCCAGCAGCTTCACACAAGAGACCCAGTACTTC,CASSFTQETQYF
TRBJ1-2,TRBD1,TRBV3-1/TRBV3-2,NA,TGTGCCAGCAGTCTGGGACAGGGGAGTACTAGCTACACCTTC,CASSLGQGSTSYTF
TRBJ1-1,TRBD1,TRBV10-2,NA,TGCGCCAGCCAACAGGGGATGGACACTGAAGCTTTCTTT,CASQQGMDTEAFF
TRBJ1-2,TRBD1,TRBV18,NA,TGTGCCAGCTCACAACAGGGGGTGGACTATGGCTACACCTTC,CASSQQGVDYGYTF
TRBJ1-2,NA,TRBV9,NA,TGTGCCAGCAGCCCACTGAACAGCCGCCGTGGCTACACCTTC,CASSPLNSRRGYTF
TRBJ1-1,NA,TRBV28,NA,TGTGCCAGCAGTTTATGGGGCGAGACTGAAGCTTTCTTT,CASSLWGETEAFF
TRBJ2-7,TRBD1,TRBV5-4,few,TGTGCCAGCAGCCCACTTGGGACAGGGCCAATCGAGCAGTACTTC,CASSPLGTGPIEQYF
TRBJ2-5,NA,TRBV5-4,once,TGTGCCAGCAGCCGAGCGCCAGGGATTGGGGAGACCCAGTACTTC,CASSRAPGIGETQYF
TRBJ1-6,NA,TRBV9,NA,TGTGCCAGCAGCGTAGGTCAGGTTTCACCCCTCCACTTT,CASSVGQVSPLHF
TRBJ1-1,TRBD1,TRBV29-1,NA,TGCAGCGTTCGGACAGGGTCCGAAGCTTTCTTT,CSVRTGSEAFF
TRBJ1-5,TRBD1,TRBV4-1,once,TGCGCCAGCAGCCAAGGGGGGACAGCTAATCAGCCCCAGCATTTT,CASSQGGTANQPQHF
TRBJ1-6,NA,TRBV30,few,TGTGCCTGGAATAGCCTTAACTATAATTCACCCCTCCACTTT,CAWNSLNYNSPLHF
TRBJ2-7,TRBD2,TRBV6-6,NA,TGTGCCAGCAGTGATAGCGGGGGCACCTACGAGCAGTACTTC,CASSDSGGTYEQYF
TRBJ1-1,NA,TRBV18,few,TGTGCCAGCTCACAGGAATCAGGGGTGAGCACTGAAGCTTTCTTT,CASSQESGVSTEAFF
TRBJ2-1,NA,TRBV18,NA,TGTGCCAGCTCATTAAGCGGGACAAAGGGGCCCTACGATGAGCAGTTCTTC,CASSLSGTKGPYDEQFF